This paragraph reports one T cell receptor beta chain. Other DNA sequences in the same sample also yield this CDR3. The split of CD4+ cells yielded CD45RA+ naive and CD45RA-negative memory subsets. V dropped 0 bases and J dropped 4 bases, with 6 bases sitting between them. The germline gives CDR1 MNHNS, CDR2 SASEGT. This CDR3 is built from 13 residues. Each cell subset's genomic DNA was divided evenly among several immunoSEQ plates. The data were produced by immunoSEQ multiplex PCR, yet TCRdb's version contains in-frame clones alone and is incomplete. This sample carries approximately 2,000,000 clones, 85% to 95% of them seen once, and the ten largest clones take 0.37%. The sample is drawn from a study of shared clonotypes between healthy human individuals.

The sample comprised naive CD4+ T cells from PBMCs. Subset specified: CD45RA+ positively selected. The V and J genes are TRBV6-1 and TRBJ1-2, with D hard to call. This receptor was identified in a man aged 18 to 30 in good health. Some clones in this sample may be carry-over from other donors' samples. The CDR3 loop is CASSEAGSYGYTF. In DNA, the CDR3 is TGTGCCAGCAGTGAAGCAGGGTCCTATGGCTACACCTTC.